The 5 T cell receptor beta chains below were found in one sample sequenced in a study of blood T cell repertoires in COVID-19. Sequencing used immunoSEQ multiplex PCR; TCRdb keeps in-frame clones, though not all of them. The profile shows about 110,000 clones, more than 75% of them singletons. Specimen: peripheral blood. The receptors stem from a woman between 50 and 59 years old with acute or convalescent COVID-19.

The CDR3 is CASSFRYSYEQYF. CDR3 in DNA: TGTGCCAGCAGCTTCAGGTATTCCTACGAGCAGTACTTC. The chain has TRBV5-6 and TRBJ2-7; no clear D gene. V was shortened by 2 bases and J by 1 base, with 7 bases between the two germline ends. Germline values: CDR1 SGHDT, CDR2 YYEEEE. The CDR3 length is 13 residues.

The chain couples TRBV18 to TRBJ1-6; TRBD1 matches at 8 bases. Germline CDR1 KGHSH, CDR2 LQKENI. The CDR3 is 15 amino acids. V was clipped by 4 bases and J by 5 bases; unmatched bases: 4. The CDR3 region has the DNA TGTGCCAGCTCACGCTCACAGGGGGATAATTCACCCCTCCACTTT. Translating it yields CASSRSQGDNSPLHF.

The chain combines TRBV7-9 with TRBJ1-2; TRBD1 is a possible D gene (5 bases). The V gene lost 1 base and the J gene lost 8 bases, with 14 bases spanning the gap. The CDR3 consists of 14 residues. Germline assignment: CDR1 SEHNR and CDR2 FQNEAQ (reference sequence). This CDR3 is CASSLVKGREGYTF. The CDR3 DNA reads as TGTGCCAGCAGCTTAGTTAAGGGGCGAGAGGGCTACACCTTC.

This rearrangement joins TRBV18 to TRBJ2-1; 11 nucleotides line up with TRBD1. CDR3 length: 15 amino acids. Germline lookup yields CDR1 KGHSH and CDR2 LQKENI. The V segment lost 3 bases and the J segment 7 bases; nucleotides outside the gene matches: 5. CDR3 sequence: CASSPPGQGANEQFF. The CDR3 DNA reads as TGTGCCAGCTCACCCCCAGGACAGGGGGCAAATGAGCAGTTCTTC.

This clone has only one observation. The V and J genes are TRBV19 and TRBJ2-7; D remains unclear. V was cut by 1 base and J by 8 bases, with 9 bases left in between. CDR3 length: 12 residues. The V gene's germline CDR1 is LNHDA and CDR2 SQIVND (reference sequence). CDR3 sequence reads: CASSIGPQQQYF. The DNA of the CDR3 is TGTGCCAGTAGTATAGGGCCGCAACAGCAGTACTTC.